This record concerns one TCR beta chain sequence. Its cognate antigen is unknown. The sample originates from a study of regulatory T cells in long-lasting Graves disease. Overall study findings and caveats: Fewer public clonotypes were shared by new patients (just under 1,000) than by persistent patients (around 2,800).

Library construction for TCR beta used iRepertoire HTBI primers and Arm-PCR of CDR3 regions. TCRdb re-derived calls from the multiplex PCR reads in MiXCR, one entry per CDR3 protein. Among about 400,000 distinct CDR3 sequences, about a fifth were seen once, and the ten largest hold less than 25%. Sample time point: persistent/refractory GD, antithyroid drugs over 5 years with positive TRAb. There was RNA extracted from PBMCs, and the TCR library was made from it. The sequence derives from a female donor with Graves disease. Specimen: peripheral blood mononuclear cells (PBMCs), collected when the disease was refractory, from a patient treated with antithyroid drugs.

CDR3 loop: CASSLALGGAGGNEQFF. CDR3 sequence (DNA): TGTGCCAGCAGTTTAGCCCTCGGGGGAGCGGGAGGGAATGAGCAGTTCTTC. The V call is TRBV12-3 or TRBV12-4, the J call TRBJ2-1; 10 bases agree with TRBD2. V shed 0 bases and J 7 bases; nucleotides not matched to a gene: 9. The CDR3 covers 17 residues.